This note documents a single T cell receptor beta chain sequence. Its cognate antigen is unknown. The data stem from a study of blood T cells in healthy people across ages. Study results and limitations: Higher diversity and more naive CD4+ cells were features of long-lived donors, compared to aged donors.

It was with a sample-barcoded 5' primer and a J-beta primer mix that a second PCR of roughly 6 to 11 cycles was run. From each sample, at least 2.5 million paired-end reads containing CDR3 were obtained. TCRdb processed the 5' RACE reads anew with MiXCR; each CDR3 protein has one entry. The sample shows a few hundred thousand distinct CDR3 sequences, roughly half of them seen only once. Unmatched junction bases numbered 5, after V lost 9 bases and J lost 4 bases. CDR3 size: 12 residues. Germline loops: CDR1 ENHRY, CDR2 SYGVKD. Sequenced input: blood. This receptor was taken from a man between 60 and 75 years old in good health. V usage is TRBV10-3 and J usage is TRBJ1-2; 7 bases are a match to TRBD1. CDR3 sequence: CAINPGGYGYTF. DNA for the CDR3: TGTGCCATTAACCCAGGGGGCTATGGCTACACCTTC.